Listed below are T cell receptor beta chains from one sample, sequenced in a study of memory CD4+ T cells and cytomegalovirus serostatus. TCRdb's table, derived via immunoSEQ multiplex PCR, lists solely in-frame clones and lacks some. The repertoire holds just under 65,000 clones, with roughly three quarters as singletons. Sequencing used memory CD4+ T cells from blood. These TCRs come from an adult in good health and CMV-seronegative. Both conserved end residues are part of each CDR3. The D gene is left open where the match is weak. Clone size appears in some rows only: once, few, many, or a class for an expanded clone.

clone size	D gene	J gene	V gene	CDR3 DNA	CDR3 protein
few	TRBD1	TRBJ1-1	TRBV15	TGTGCCACCAGTATGACAGGGTTGGGTGGCGAAACTGAAGCTTTCTTT	CATSMTGLGGETEAFF
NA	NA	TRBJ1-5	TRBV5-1	TGCGCCAGCCGTGTGGGGACGGGAAATCAGCCCCAGCATTTT	CASRVGTGNQPQHF
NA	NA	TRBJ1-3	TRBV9	TGTGCCAGCAGCGTTCAGGCAGGGCTGGCCTCTGGAAACACCATATATTTT	CASSVQAGLASGNTIYF
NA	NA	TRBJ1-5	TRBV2	TGTGCCAGCAGCGCCCAAGGACAGTCCAATCAGCCCCAGCATTTT	CASSAQGQSNQPQHF
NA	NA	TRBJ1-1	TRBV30	TGTGCCTGGAGTGTACCCCAGGAAGCTTTCTTT	CAWSVPQEAFF
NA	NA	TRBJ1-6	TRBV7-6	TGTGCCAGCAGCTTAGGGCAACTCGGGTCACCCCTCCACTTT	CASSLGQLGSPLHF
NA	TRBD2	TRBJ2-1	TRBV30	TGTGCCTGGAGTTCATTGGGGCTAGCGGCGAATGAGCAGTTCTTC	CAWSSLGLAANEQFF
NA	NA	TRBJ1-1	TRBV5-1	TGCGCCAGCAGCTTGGTGGGGGAGGGGGGGTTTGGCACTGAAGCTTTCTTT	CASSLVGEGGFGTEAFF
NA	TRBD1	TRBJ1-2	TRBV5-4	TGTGCCAGCAGCTCCAGGGGGCGCAACTATGGCTACACCTTC	CASSSRGRNYGYTF
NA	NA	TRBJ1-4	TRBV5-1	TGCGCCAGCAGCTTGGACACTAATAATGAAAAACTGTTTTTT	CASSLDTNNEKLFF
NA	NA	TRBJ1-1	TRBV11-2	TGTGCCAGCAGCTTAAGTATTGGCTTTTTGAACACTGAAGCTTTCTTT	CASSLSIGFLNTEAFF
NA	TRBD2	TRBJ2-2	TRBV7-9	TGTGCCAGCAGCTTTTCAGGGACTACGAACACCGGGGAGCTGTTTTTT	CASSFSGTTNTGELFF
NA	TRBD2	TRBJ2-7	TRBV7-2	TGTGCCAGCAGCTTAGCACTAGCGGGAGCCTACGAGCAGTACTTC	CASSLALAGAYEQYF
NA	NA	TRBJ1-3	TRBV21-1	TGTGCCAGCAGAAACTACCGTCAGGAAGGAAACACCATATATTTT	CASRNYRQEGNTIYF
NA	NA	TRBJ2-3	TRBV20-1	TGCAGTTTTGCTGGGGTAGATACGCAGTATTTT	CSFAGVDTQYF
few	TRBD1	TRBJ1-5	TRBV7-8	TGTGCCAGCAGCCGGGACAGGGATCAGCCCCAGCATTTT	CASSRDRDQPQHF
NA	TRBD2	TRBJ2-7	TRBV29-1	TGCAGCGTTGGGGGACTAGCGGGAGGAGAGCAGTACTTC	CSVGGLAGGEQYF
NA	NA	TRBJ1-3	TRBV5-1	TGCGCCAGCAGCCCACCCTCTGGAAACACCATATATTTT	CASSPPSGNTIYF
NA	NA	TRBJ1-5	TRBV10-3	TGTGCCATCAGTGAGTCGAAGTCGAGGGCTGGCAATCAGCCCCAGCATTTT	CAISESKSRAGNQPQHF
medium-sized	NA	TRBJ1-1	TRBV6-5	TGTGCCAGCAGAAGGAGGAAGAACACTGAAGCTTTCTTT	CASRRRKNTEAFF
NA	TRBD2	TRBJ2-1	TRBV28	TGTGCCAGCAGCTCGGGACTAGCGAGATTGAGTGAGCAGTTCTTC	CASSSGLARLSEQFF
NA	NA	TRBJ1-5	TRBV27	TGTGCCAGCAGTTTCAGGAATCAGCCCCAGCATTTT	CASSFRNQPQHF
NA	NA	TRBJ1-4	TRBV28	TGTGCCAGCAGGTCTCGGGGGGCCGGGACTAATGAAAAACTGTTTTTT	CASRSRGAGTNEKLFF
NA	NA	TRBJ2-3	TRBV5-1	TGCGCCAGCAGCCCCGGGGGGCTAAGCACAGATACGCAGTATTTT	CASSPGGLSTDTQYF
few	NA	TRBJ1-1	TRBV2	TGTGCCAGCAGCCCGGGACTGAGAAACACTGAAGCTTTCTTT	CASSPGLRNTEAFF
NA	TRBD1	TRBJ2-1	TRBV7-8	TGTGCCAGCAGCTTAGACGACAGGGGCAATGAGCAGTTCTTC	CASSLDDRGNEQFF
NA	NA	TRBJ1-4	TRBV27	TGTGCCAGCAGTCGAGGAGTTAGAGGGATTGGCACTAATGAAAAACTGTTTTTT	CASSRGVRGIGTNEKLFF
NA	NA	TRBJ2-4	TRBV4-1	TGCGCCAGCAGCCAAGCCCGGTCTTATAGCGTGAGATCCAAAAACATTCAGTACTTC	CASSQARSYSVRSKNIQYF
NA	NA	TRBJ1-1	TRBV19	TGTGCCAGTAGTATCGGCCAGGACACTGAAGCTTTCTTT	CASSIGQDTEAFF
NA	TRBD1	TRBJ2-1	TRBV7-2	TGTGCCAGCCGACAGGGCTCCTACAATGAGCAGTTCTTC	CASRQGSYNEQFF
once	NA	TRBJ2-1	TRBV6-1	TGTGCCAGTCTAAACATCTTCTTCCAGTTCTTC	CASLNIFFQFF
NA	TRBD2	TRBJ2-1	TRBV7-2	TGTGCCAGCATCCAGTCCGACGGCGGGAGGAATGAGCAGTTCTTC	CASIQSDGGRNEQFF
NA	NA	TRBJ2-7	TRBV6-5	TGTGCCAGCAGTCCTCAGGCGTCCTACGAGCAGTACTTC	CASSPQASYEQYF
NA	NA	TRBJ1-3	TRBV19	TGTGCCAGTAGTATGAATTTCGGAAGTAGGAACACCATATATTTT	CASSMNFGSRNTIYF
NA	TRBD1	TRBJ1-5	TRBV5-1	TGCGCCAGCAGCCCGACAGGGGGAAGCAATCAGCCCCAGCATTTT	CASSPTGGSNQPQHF
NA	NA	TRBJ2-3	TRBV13	TGTGCCAGCAGCTTCCGGACGGCCACAGATACGCAGTATTTT	CASSFRTATDTQYF
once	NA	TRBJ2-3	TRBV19	TGTGCCAGTAGTATCCCAGGGACAGATACGCAGTATTTT	CASSIPGTDTQYF
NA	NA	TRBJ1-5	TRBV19	TGTGCCAGTAGTATACTTAGGGTGAGCAATCAGCCCCAGCATTTT	CASSILRVSNQPQHF
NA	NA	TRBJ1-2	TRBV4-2	TGTGCCAGCAGCCAAGGGCCCGGGAATGACTATGGCTACACCTTC	CASSQGPGNDYGYTF
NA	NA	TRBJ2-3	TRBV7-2	TGTGCCAGCAGCTTAGACGTTGATACGCAGTATTTT	CASSLDVDTQYF
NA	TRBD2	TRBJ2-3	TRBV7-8	TGTGCCAGCACCCGTCGGACTAGCGGGAGTACCAAAACAGATACGCAGTATTTT	CASTRRTSGSTKTDTQYF
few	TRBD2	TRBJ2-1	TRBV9	TGTGCCAGCAGCGTCCTAGCGGGGGGGTACAATGAGCAGTTCTTC	CASSVLAGGYNEQFF
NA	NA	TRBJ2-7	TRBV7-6	TGTGCCAGCGGGCCCCGTGACATCCCCGAGCAGTACTTC	CASGPRDIPEQYF
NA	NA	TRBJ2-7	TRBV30	TGTGCCTGGAAGGGTAGTAAGTACGAGCAGTACTTC	CAWKGSKYEQYF
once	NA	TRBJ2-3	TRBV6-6	TGTGCCGCCTCTGATACGCAGTATTTT	CAASDTQYF
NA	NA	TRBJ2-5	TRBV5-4	TGTGCCAGCAGCTTGGTGGCAAGAGAGACCCAGTACTTC	CASSLVARETQYF
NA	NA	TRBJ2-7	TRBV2	TGTGCCAGCAGTGTCACAAACTACGAGCAGTACTTC	CASSVTNYEQYF
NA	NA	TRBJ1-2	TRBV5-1	TGCGCCAGCAGCTTGGAGTCCGGGCTAGATGGCTACACCTTC	CASSLESGLDGYTF
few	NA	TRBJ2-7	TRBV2	TGTGCCAGCAAGGACAGTAACTACGAGCAGTACTTC	CASKDSNYEQYF
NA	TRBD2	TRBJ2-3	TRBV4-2	TGTGCCAGCAGCCGGGGGGGAGAAGGGGCAGATACGCAGTATTTT	CASSRGGEGADTQYF
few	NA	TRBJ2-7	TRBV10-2	TGCGCCAGCACGTCACTGTTGGGTTACGAGCAGTACTTC	CASTSLLGYEQYF
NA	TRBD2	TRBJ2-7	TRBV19	TGTGCCAGTATGAATAGCGGGAGCCCACACTACGAGCAGTACTTC	CASMNSGSPHYEQYF
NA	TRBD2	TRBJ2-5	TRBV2	TGTGCCAGCAGTCCGGGACTAGCTTCTGAGACCCAGTACTTC	CASSPGLASETQYF
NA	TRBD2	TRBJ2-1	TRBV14	TGTGCCAGCAGCCAAGATCTTTGGGGAGGGGCCACAAATGAGCAGTTCTTC	CASSQDLWGGATNEQFF
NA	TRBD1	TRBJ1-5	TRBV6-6	TGTGCCGTGAACCGGGACAGGTACAATCAGCCCCAGCATTTT	CAVNRDRYNQPQHF
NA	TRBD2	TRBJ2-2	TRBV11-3	TGTGCCAGCAGCCCGGGACTAGCGGGATTCACCGGGGAGCTGTTTTTT	CASSPGLAGFTGELFF
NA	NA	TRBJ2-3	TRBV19	TGTGCCAGTAGTATAAGGTCGGGTTTAGGGGATACGCAGTATTTT	CASSIRSGLGDTQYF
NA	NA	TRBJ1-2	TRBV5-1	TGCGCCAGCAGCTTGGGTGAAGCTTATGGCTACACCTTC	CASSLGEAYGYTF
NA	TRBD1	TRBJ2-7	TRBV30	TGTGCCTGGAGTGTGACGGGACAGGGTCGCCTCGAGCAGTACTTC	CAWSVTGQGRLEQYF
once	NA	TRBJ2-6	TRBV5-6	TGTGCCAGCAGCTTGGCCTCGGGGTACGGGGCCAACGTCCTGACTTTC	CASSLASGYGANVLTF